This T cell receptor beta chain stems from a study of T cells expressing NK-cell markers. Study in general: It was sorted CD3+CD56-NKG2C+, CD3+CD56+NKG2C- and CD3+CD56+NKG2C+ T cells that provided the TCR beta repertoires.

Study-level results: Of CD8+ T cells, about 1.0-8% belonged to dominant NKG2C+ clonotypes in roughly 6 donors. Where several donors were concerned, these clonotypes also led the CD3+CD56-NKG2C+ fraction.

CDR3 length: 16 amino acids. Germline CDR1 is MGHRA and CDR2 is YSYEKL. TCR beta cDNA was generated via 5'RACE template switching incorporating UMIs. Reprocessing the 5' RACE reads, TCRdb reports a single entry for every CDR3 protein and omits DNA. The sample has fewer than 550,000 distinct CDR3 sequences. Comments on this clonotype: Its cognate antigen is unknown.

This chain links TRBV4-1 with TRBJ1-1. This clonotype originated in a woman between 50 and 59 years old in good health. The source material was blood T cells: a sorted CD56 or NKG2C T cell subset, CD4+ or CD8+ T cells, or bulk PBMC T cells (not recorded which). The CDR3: CASSQGRSAEDTEAFF.